What follows are 30 T cell receptor beta chains derived from one specimen sequenced in a study of blood T cell repertoires in COVID-19 (dated by TCRdb to the early 2020s). The library was made by the immunoSEQ multiplex PCR assay. In its TCRdb copy, this immuneACCESS table keeps in-frame sequences only and misses some clones. Where compared with another copy, unresolved V genes explain less than half of these, and the others have no known cause. This sample has about 190,000 clones in its table, and roughly four fifths of those were observed once. In total, the top ten clones hold less than 15% of the sample. Sequenced material: peripheral blood. These receptors were collected from a man in his forties or fifties who had recovered from COVID-19.

CDR3 sequence (DNA): TGCGCCAGCAGCTCTTCCGGGAGGACAGATACGCAGTATTTT. Translation gives CASSSSGRTDTQYF. The chain employs TRBV5-1 and TRBJ2-3; TRBD2 matches at 7 bases. In germline, CDR1 is SGHRS, CDR2 YFSETQ. V trimming: 3 bases; J trimming: 3 bases; junction bases outside the gene matches: 4. The CDR3 runs 14 residues.

J is TRBJ1-6 and V is TRBV9, with 8 bases identical to TRBD1. This CDR3 contains 15 residues. Trimming cost V 4 bases and J 7 bases; bases outside gene matches: 7. Germline lookup yields CDR1 SGDLS and CDR2 YYNGEE. The CDR3 loop is CASSTRTGQNSPLHF. CDR3 sequence (DNA): TGTGCCAGCAGCACCCGGACAGGGCAAAATTCACCCCTCCACTTT.

CDR3 DNA sequence: TGTGCCAGCAGTTCGCGACAGGGGATGGCGTTTTTT. Translated: CASSSRQGMAFF. The genes are TRBV28 and TRBJ2-2; 8 nucleotides agree with TRBD1. The CDR3 covers 12 residues. After removal of 4 bases from V and 16 bases from J, the junction contained 8 bases not matched to a gene. CDR1 and CDR2 from the germline V gene are MDHEN and SYDVKM.

The genes are TRBV7-9 and TRBJ2-3, with 10 bases lining up with TRBD2. Trimming took 5 bases from V and 6 from J; bases not matched to a gene: 14. Germline V lookup: CDR1 SEHNR, CDR2 FQNEAQ (reference sequence). The CDR3 spans 17 residues. CDR3 DNA: TGTGCCAGCAGCCCCCAGGCGGGGACTAGCGCGTGGGATACGCAGTATTTT. This translates into CASSPQAGTSAWDTQYF.

This rearrangement joins TRBV19 to TRBJ2-3; 11 bases map to TRBD2. The CDR3 sequence is 16 residues long. Germline trimming cut 4 bases from V and 0 bases from J; bases unmatched to any gene: 3. CDR1 and CDR2 (germline): LNHDA, SQIVND (reference sequence). This CDR3 reads CASSTRTSGSTDTQYF. In DNA form, the CDR3 reads TGTGCCAGTAGTACGAGGACTAGCGGGAGCACAGATACGCAGTATTTT.

The J gene is TRBJ1-5, the V gene TRBV4-3; D remains ambiguous. The V end was cut by 0 bases, the J end by 7 bases, with 7 bases between. There are 13 residues in the CDR3. Germline-derived CDR1 and CDR2 are LGHNA and YSLEER. The CDR3 here is CASSQDWAQPQHF. Written as DNA, the CDR3 is TGCGCCAGCAGCCAAGATTGGGCCCAGCCCCAGCATTTT.

This sequence joins TRBV7-3 and TRBJ2-2; D not certain. The V end lost 1 base, the J end lost 5 bases, and 8 bases lay between the germline ends. Germline V gene lookup returns CDR1 SGHTA and CDR2 FQGTGA. The CDR3 runs 14 residues. The DNA of the CDR3 is TGTGCCAGCAGCTTAAGACAATCGACCGGGGAGCTGTTTTTT. It specifies CASSLRQSTGELFF.

This clone has a single count. The J gene is TRBJ2-7, the V gene TRBV15, with 7 bases aligning to TRBD2. V lost 0 bases and J lost 6; bases outside the gene matches: 5. There are 14 residues in the CDR3. Germline V gene lookup returns CDR1 LNHNV and CDR2 YYDKDF (reference sequence). CDR3: CATSRDDPGGEQYF. The CDR3 DNA reads as TGTGCCACCAGCAGAGATGACCCGGGGGGCGAGCAGTACTTC.

This chain connects TRBV19 to TRBJ2-3; TRBD2 matches at 8 bases. The CDR3 runs 13 residues. The trim removed 8 bases at V and 7 bases at J, leaving 8 bases unmatched. From germline, CDR1 is LNHDA and CDR2 SQIVND (reference sequence). The DNA of the CDR3 is TGTGCCAGTGCGGGAGGATGGGGGAATACGCAGTATTTT. Residues: CASAGGWGNTQYF.

This clone was observed a single time. The gene calls are TRBV7-9 and TRBJ2-1, with 8 bases matching TRBD1. Germline CDR1 and CDR2: SEHNR and FQNEAQ (reference sequence). The CDR3 consists of 15 residues. J gave up 12 bases and V 4 bases, and 14 bases lay outside the gene matches. CDR3 sequence: CASSSTDRVEMAQFF. For the CDR3, the DNA is TGTGCCAGCAGCTCCACGGACAGGGTGGAGATGGCGCAGTTCTTC.

The rearrangement joins TRBV30 to TRBJ2-7; D may be TRBD2 (5 bases). V dropped 7 bases and J dropped 3 bases, with 13 bases sitting between them. The CDR3 has 12 amino acids. Germline lookup yields CDR1 GTSNPN and CDR2 SVGIG (reference sequence). Here the CDR3 reads CALGLADYEQYF. DNA of the CDR3: TGTGCCTTAGGGCTAGCCGACTACGAGCAGTACTTC.

V and J are TRBV19 and TRBJ2-1; 14 bases are shared with TRBD2. Losses at the gene ends were 3 bases for V and 9 bases for J; bases not matched to a gene: 16. Germline CDR1 LNHDA, CDR2 SQIVND (reference sequence). There are 19 residues in the CDR3. CDR3 DNA: TGTGCCAGTAGTATGGACCCGGATTGGACTAGCGGGAGGTTTGGTGAGCAGTTCTTC. Encoded protein: CASSMDPDWTSGRFGEQFF.

The rearrangement links TRBV11-2 to TRBJ2-2; tentatively, D is TRBD2 (6 bases). V gave up 5 bases and J gave up 2 bases, with 15 bases separating them. The CDR3 has 16 residues. Per germline, CDR1 SGHAT and CDR2 FQNNGV. CDR3 region: CASSGLWGENTGELFF. In DNA form, the CDR3 reads TGTGCCAGCAGCGGCCTGTGGGGGGAAAACACCGGGGAGCTGTTTTTT. Drawing the rest from reference TRBV11-2 and TRBJ2-2, the complete variable domain is EAGVAQSPRYKIIEKRQSVAFWCNPISGHATLYWYQQILGQGPKLLIQFQNNGVVDDSQLPKDRFSAERLKGVDSTLKIQPAKLEDSAVYLCASSGLWGENTGELFFGEGSRLTVL.

The CDR3 DNA follows: TGTGCCACCAGCAGGGGACAATACAATGAGCAGTTCTTC. As protein: CATSRGQYNEQFF. This chain joins TRBV15 and TRBJ2-1; a weak D match, TRBD1 (6 bases). Germline assignment: CDR1 LNHNV and CDR2 YYDKDF (reference sequence). The length of the CDR3 is 13 residues. Trimming removed 3 bases at V and 4 bases at J, with 7 bases between. The full variable domain, its missing parts supplied by reference TRBV15 and TRBJ2-1, is DAMVIQNPRYQVTQFGKPVTLSCSQTLNHNVMYWYQQKSSQAPKLLFHYYDKDFNNEADTPDNFQSRRPNTSFCFLDIRSPGLGDTAMYLCATSRGQYNEQFFGPGTRLTVL.

J is TRBJ2-3 and V is TRBV7-3, with 9 bases lining up with TRBD2. Germline values: CDR1 SGHTA, CDR2 FQGTGA. V was clipped by 3 bases and J by 4 bases; unmatched bases: 5. CDR3 size: 15 residues. The chain's CDR3 is CASSLGSGRSDTQYF. The CDR3 nucleotides are TGTGCCAGCAGCTTGGGTAGCGGGAGATCAGATACGCAGTATTTT.

The V and J genes are TRBV9 and TRBJ2-2; D is possibly TRBD1 (6 bases). Trimming shortened V by 0 bases and J by 8 bases, and 14 bases separated the two germline ends. There are 15 residues in the CDR3. Germline V gene sequence: CDR1 SGDLS, CDR2 YYNGEE. The CDR3 protein is CASSVAPGVMGELFF. The DNA of the CDR3 is TGTGCCAGCAGCGTAGCTCCAGGGGTAATGGGGGAGCTGTTTTTT.

This sequence joins TRBV19 and TRBJ2-1; D possibly corresponds to TRBD2 (5 bases). CDR3 size: 14 residues. The germline V and J ends were trimmed by 2 bases and 6 bases, with 11 bases remaining between them. The V gene's germline CDR1 is LNHDA and CDR2 SQIVND (reference sequence). The CDR3 nucleotides are TGTGCCAGTAGTATAATCGGGATCCTCAATGAGCAGTTCTTC. Translating it yields CASSIIGILNEQFF.

The chain combines TRBV21-1 with TRBJ2-7; TRBD2 is taken as the D call from the table, unchecked against the DNA. TRBV21-1 represents a pseudogene. The CDR3 contains 14 residues. The chain's CDR3 is CASSKGGRLDEQYF. CDR3 in DNA: TGTGCCAGCAGCAAAGGAGGTAGACTCGACGAGCAGTACTTC.

The chain is built from TRBV19 and TRBJ2-1; 8 nucleotides agree with TRBD1. The germline V gene has CDR1 LNHDA and CDR2 SQIVND (reference sequence). This CDR3 is 13 amino acids long. The ends lost 6 bases at V and 10 bases at J; junction bases unmatched: 8. Here the CDR3 DNA reads TGTGCCAGTAGCATAAACAGGGGGGAAGAGCAGTTCTTC. It is translated as CASSINRGEEQFF.

The chain joins TRBV5-1 to TRBJ1-1; 9 bases map to TRBD1. This CDR3 has 16 residues. Germline loops: CDR1 SGHRS, CDR2 YFSETQ. J lost 5 bases, V lost 2 bases, and 10 bases had no gene match. The CDR3 DNA reads TGCGCCAGCAGCTTTGTCACAGGGGGCGGAAGTACTGAAGCTTTCTTT. Translation: CASSFVTGGGSTEAFF.

This rearrangement joins TRBV6-2 or TRBV6-3 to TRBJ1-1; D unclear. CDR3 length: 15 residues. Germline V gene data show CDR1 as MNHEY and CDR2 as SVGEGT. Between the trimmed V and J ends, which lost 5 bases and 6 bases, there was a span of 19 bases. The CDR3 bases are TGTGCCAGCAGTCGGATTGGTGGGGAGGCTTCTGAAGCTTTCTTT. It specifies CASSRIGGEASEAFF.

The chain is built from TRBV12-3 or TRBV12-4 and TRBJ2-7, with D possibly matching TRBD1 (7 bases). The CDR3 extends over 12 amino acids. Trimming took 3 bases from V and 7 from J, leaving 10 bases between them. The CDR3 coding sequence is TGTGCCAGCAGTTTGACAGGGAGGGAGCAGTACTTC. As protein: CASSLTGREQYF.

The CDR3 reads CASSGAGTGEYEQYF. DNA of the CDR3: TGTGCCAGTAGCGGCGCGGGGACAGGGGAATACGAGCAGTACTTC. The chain has TRBV19 and TRBJ2-7; 10 bases fit TRBD1. The CDR3 is 15 amino acids. With 6 bases clipped from V and 4 bases from J, the junction kept 9 bases outside the gene matches. The germline gives CDR1 LNHDA, CDR2 SQIVND (reference sequence).

The genes are TRBV18 and TRBJ2-1, with D tentatively TRBD2 (6 bases). Between the trimmed V and J ends, which lost 3 bases and 7 bases, there was a span of 16 bases. The germline V gene encodes CDR1 KGHSH and CDR2 LQKENI. This CDR3 comprises 15 residues. The CDR3 DNA sequence: TGTGCCAGCTCACCCCCAAGAGGAGGGCCTAATGAGCAGTTCTTC. Translation gives CASSPPRGGPNEQFF.

Ten or more counts support this clone. The rearrangement uses TRBV29-1 and TRBJ1-1; 8 bases map to TRBD1. Germline V CDR1 and CDR2: SQVTM, ANQGSEA. The CDR3 spans 15 residues. V gave up 4 bases and J gave up 0 bases; unmatched junction bases: 7. The CDR3 is CSVGDRRRLNTEAFF. The CDR3 nucleotides are TGCAGCGTTGGGGACAGGCGTCGCTTGAACACTGAAGCTTTCTTT.

V and J are TRBV18 and TRBJ2-3; perhaps TRBD2 as D (5 bases). The CDR3 is 17 amino acids. Germline CDR1 and CDR2: KGHSH and LQKENI. Trimming removed 0 bases from V and 3 bases from J, with 16 bases in between. DNA for the CDR3: TGTGCCAGCTCACCACCTTCCCGCGGAACGGGGACAGATACGCAGTATTTT. Translating gives CASSPPSRGTGTDTQYF.

This chain links TRBV21-1 with TRBJ1-1; TRBD1 was called by the table and not checked on the DNA. TRBV21-1 is a listed pseudogene. The CDR3 covers 16 residues. The CDR3 is CANRRPGQGKDTEAFF. In DNA form, the CDR3 reads TGTGCCAACAGACGACCGGGACAGGGGAAGGACACTGAAGCTTTCTTT.

The chain employs TRBV7-8 and TRBJ1-2; 7 bases match TRBD1. J gave up 7 bases and V 0 bases, and 5 bases lay outside the gene matches. The CDR3 is made up of 14 amino acids. Germline V gene sequence: CDR1 SGHVS, CDR2 FQNEAQ. The CDR3 nucleotides read TGTGCCAGCAGCTTAGCCCCAGGGGGAACTGGCTACACCTTC. Amino acid sequence: CASSLAPGGTGYTF.

This clone was detected a few times. In nucleotides, the CDR3 is TGTGCCAGCAGCCAGGGCGGACTAGCGGGAGCCCCGAACAATGAGCAGTTCTTC. Translating it yields CASSQGGLAGAPNNEQFF. The J gene is TRBJ2-1, the V gene TRBV4-2; 13 bases fit TRBD2. The CDR3 consists of 18 residues. CDR1 is LGHNA and CDR2 is YNFKEQ in the germline V gene. V was clipped by 3 bases and J by 5 bases; unmatched bases: 10.

This chain uses TRBV5-1 with TRBJ2-7; 9 bases agree with TRBD1. CDR3 length: 12 residues. The V gene's germline CDR1 is SGHRS and CDR2 YFSETQ. J lost 4 bases, V lost 9 bases, and 5 bases had no gene match. CDR3 residues: CAIGQGHYEQYF. For the CDR3, the DNA is TGCGCCATCGGACAGGGGCATTACGAGCAGTACTTC.